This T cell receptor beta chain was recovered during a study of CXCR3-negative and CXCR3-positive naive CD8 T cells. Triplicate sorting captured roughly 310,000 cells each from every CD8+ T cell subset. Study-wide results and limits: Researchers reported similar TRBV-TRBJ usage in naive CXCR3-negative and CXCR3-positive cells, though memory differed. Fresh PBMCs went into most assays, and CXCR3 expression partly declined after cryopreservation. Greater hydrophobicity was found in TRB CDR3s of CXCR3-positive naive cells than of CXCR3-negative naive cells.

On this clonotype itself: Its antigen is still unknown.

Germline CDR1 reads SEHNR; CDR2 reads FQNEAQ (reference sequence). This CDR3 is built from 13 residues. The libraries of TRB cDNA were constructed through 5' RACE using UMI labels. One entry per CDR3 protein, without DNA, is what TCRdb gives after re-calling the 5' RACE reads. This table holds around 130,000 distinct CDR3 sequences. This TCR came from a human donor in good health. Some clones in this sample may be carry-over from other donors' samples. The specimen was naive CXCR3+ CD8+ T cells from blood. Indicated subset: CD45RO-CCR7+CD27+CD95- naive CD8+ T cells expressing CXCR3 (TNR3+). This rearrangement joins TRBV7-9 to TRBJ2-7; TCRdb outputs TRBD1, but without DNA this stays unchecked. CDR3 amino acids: CASAGGRILEQYF.